This passage covers 6 T cell receptor beta chains from one sample sequenced in a study of identical twins. TCRdb called the 5' RACE reads again in MiXCR, with one record for every CDR3 protein. This sample has about 530,000 distinct CDR3 sequences; around 15% occur once, and the top ten carry roughly 0.44%. These data were likewise used in another study, on yellow fever vaccine responses in identical twins.

The sequencing input was CD4+ T cells sorted from blood. The receptors shown here come from a woman aged 18-29 years in good health.

The chain recombines TRBV5-1 with TRBJ1-1; D unresolved. The CDR3 extends over 15 amino acids. CDR1 and CDR2 (germline): SGHRS, YFSETQ. Trimming shortened V by 0 bases and J by 4 bases, and 13 bases separated the two germline ends. The CDR3 here is CASSLEAVATTEAFF. CDR3 DNA sequence: TGCGCCAGCAGCTTGGAGGCAGTGGCGACCACTGAAGCTTTCTTT.

This clonotype has just one count. The chain employs TRBV7-9 and TRBJ2-7; 9 bases agree with TRBD1. The CDR3 is made up of 17 amino acids. V was clipped by 5 bases and J by 2 bases; unmatched bases: 13. CDR1 and CDR2 from the germline V gene are SEHNR and FQNEAQ (reference sequence). CDR3 sequence: CASSTSGTGGTTYEQYF. The CDR3 DNA sequence: TGTGCCAGCAGCACCTCGGGTACAGGGGGCACCACCTACGAGCAGTACTTC.

V usage is TRBV6-5 and J usage is TRBJ2-2, with D perhaps matching TRBD1 (6 bases). This CDR3 comprises 16 residues. Germline loops: CDR1 MNHEY, CDR2 SVGAGI. V lost 0 bases to trimming and J lost 4 bases, with 12 bases between them. The CDR3 region is CASSYSPGTSTGELFF. Here the CDR3 DNA reads TGTGCCAGCAGTTACTCTCCAGGGACATCCACCGGGGAGCTGTTTTTT.

This clonotype was seen more than once but under ten times. The chain joins TRBV5-1 to TRBJ2-1; TRBD1 aligns across 7 bases. With 4 bases clipped from V and 9 bases from J, the junction kept 7 bases outside the gene matches. CDR1 SGHRS and CDR2 YFSETQ come from the germline V gene. This CDR3 contains 13 residues. CDR3 in amino acids: CASSISTGFEQFF. The CDR3 nucleotides are TGCGCCAGCAGCATATCGACAGGGTTTGAGCAGTTCTTC.

This clonotype was seen a handful of times. The chain combines TRBV12-3 or TRBV12-4 with TRBJ2-2, with 8 bases matching TRBD2. The CDR3 consists of 16 residues. Trimming cost V 2 bases and J 5 bases; bases outside gene matches: 7. CDR3: CASSLSASGRTGELFF. CDR3 sequence (DNA): TGTGCCAGCAGTTTATCGGCTAGCGGGCGAACCGGGGAGCTGTTTTTT.

This clonotype has more than one count but fewer than ten. The chain combines TRBV29-1 with TRBJ2-1; D perhaps matches TRBD2 (6 bases). Trimming took off 3 bases at V and 13 bases at J, with 13 bases between the two ends. CDR1 and CDR2 (germline): SQVTM, ANQGSEA. The CDR3 runs 11 residues. For the CDR3, the DNA is TGCAGCGTTGATTTGGGGGAGGCCCAGTTCTTC. Protein sequence: CSVDLGEAQFF.